This T cell receptor beta chain appears in the sequencing data of a study of spatial heterogeneity in lung cancer. As for the study in general: An average of more than ten raw reads was observed per unique TCR and UMI combination.

CDR1 is SEHNR and CDR2 is FQNEAQ in the germline V gene (reference sequence). V lost 1 base and J lost 6, with 12 bases in between. The CDR3 is 14 residues long. A unique molecular identifier was carried by every single TCR cDNA molecule. One entry per CDR3 protein results from TCRdb running MiXCR on the 5' RACE reads. Here the sample spans roughly 4,500 distinct CDR3 sequences, roughly 23% being singletons. This sample's time point: sample taken at primary tumor resection. Tumor, nontumor lung or frozen PBMC supplied whole RNA, sequenced without sorting. The donors were 65 to 85 patients with non-small cell lung cancer that was early-stage and untreated. Turning to this clonotype: A library prepared for alpha chains yielded this beta chain as an off-target read; its size is of little meaning.

The rearrangement links TRBV7-9 to TRBJ1-1, with D possibly matching TRBD1 (5 bases). The specimen comprised normal lung tissue next to the tumor, sampled at surgery. The TCR originated in a female donor with early-stage non-small cell lung cancer. DNA of the CDR3: TGTGCCAGCAGCTTAGATAGAGGGGCCCCTGAAGCTTTCTTT. Translated: CASSLDRGAPEAFF.